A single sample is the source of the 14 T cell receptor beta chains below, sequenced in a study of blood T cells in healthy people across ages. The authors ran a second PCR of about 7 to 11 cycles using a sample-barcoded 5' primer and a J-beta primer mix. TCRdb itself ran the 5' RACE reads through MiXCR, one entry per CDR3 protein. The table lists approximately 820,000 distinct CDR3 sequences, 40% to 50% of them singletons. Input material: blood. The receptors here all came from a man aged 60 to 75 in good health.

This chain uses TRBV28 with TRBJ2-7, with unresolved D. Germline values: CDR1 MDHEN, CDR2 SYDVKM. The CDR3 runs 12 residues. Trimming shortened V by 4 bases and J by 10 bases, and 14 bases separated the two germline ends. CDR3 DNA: TGTGCCAGCAGTTCCTCGACTCGACCACAGTACTTC. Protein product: CASSSSTRPQYF.

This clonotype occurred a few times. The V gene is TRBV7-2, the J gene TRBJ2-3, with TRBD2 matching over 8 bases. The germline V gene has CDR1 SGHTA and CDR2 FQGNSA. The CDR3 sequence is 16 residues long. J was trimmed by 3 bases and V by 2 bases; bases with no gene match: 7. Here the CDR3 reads CASSLRAGVNTDTQYF. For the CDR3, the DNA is TGTGCCAGCAGCTTACGAGCGGGGGTAAATACAGATACGCAGTATTTT.

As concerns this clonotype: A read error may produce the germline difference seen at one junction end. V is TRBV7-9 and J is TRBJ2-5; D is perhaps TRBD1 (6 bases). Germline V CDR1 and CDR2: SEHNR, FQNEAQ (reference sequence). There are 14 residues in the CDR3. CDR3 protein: CTSRPGTHQETQYF. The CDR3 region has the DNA TGTACCAGCAGACCTGGGACACACCAAGAGACCCAGTACTTC.

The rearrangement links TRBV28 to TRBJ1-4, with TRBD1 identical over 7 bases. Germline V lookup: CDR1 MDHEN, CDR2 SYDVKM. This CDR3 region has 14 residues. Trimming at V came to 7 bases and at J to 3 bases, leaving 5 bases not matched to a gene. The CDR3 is CASIRGTANEKLFF. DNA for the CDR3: TGTGCCAGCATTCGCGGGACAGCTAATGAAAAACTGTTTTTT. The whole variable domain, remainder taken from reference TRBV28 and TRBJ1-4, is DVKVTQSSRYLVKRTGEKVFLECVQDMDHENMFWYRQDPGLGLRLIYFSYDVKMKEKGDIPEGYSVSREKKERFSLILESASTNQTSMYLCASIRGTANEKLFFGSGTQLSVL.

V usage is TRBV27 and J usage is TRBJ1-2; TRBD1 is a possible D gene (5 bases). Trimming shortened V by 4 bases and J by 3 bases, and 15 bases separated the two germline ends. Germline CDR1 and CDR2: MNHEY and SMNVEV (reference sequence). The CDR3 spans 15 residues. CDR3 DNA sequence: TGTGCCAGCAGTTCCCGGGGCACCACCGACTATGGCTACACCTTC. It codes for CASSSRGTTDYGYTF.

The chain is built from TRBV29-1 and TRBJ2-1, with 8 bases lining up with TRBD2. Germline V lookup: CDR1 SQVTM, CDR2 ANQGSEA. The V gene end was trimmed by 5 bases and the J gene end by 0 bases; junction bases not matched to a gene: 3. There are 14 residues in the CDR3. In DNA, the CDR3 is TGCAGCGTTCTAGCGGGCCTCTCCTACAATGAGCAGTTCTTC. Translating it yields CSVLAGLSYNEQFF.

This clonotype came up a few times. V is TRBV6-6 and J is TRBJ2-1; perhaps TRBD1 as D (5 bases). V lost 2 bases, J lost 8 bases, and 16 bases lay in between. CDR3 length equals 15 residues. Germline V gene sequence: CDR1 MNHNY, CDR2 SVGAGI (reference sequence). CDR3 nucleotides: TGTGCCAGCAGTTACCTCGGGCAGGGATTTGATGAGCAGTTCTTC. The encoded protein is CASSYLGQGFDEQFF.

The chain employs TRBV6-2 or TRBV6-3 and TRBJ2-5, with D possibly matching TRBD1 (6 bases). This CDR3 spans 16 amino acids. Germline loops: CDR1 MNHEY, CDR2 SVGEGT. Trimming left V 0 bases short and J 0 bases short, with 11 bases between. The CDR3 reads CASSYSARDNQETQYF. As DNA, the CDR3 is TGTGCCAGCAGTTACTCGGCCCGGGACAACCAAGAGACCCAGTACTTC.

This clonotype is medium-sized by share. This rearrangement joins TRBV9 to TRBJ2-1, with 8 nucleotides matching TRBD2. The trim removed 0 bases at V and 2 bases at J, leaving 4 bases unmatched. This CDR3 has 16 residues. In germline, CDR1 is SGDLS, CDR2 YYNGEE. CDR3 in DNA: TGTGCCAGCAGCGTAGCTGGCGGGGGGACCTACAATGAGCAGTTCTTC. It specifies CASSVAGGGTYNEQFF.

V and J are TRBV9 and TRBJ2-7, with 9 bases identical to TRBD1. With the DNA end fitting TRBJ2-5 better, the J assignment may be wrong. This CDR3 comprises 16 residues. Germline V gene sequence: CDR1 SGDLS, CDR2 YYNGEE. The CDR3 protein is CASSVASQGAGETQYF. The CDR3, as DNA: TGTGCCAGCAGCGTAGCGTCACAGGGGGCGGGAGAGACCCAGTACTTC.

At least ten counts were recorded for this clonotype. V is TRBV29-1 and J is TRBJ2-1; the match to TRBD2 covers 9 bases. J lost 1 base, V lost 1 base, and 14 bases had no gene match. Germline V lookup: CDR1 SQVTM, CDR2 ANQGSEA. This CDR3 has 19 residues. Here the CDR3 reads CSVEGGPLLAGGSYNEQFF. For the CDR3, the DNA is TGCAGCGTTGAAGGGGGGCCCCTACTAGCGGGTGGGTCCTACAATGAGCAGTTCTTC.

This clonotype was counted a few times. Here the CDR3 reads CAWRGVGGYGYTF. The CDR3 DNA sequence: TGTGCCTGGAGGGGGGTTGGGGGTTATGGCTACACCTTC. The genes are TRBV30 and TRBJ1-2, with D possibly matching TRBD1 (5 bases). From germline, CDR1 is GTSNPN and CDR2 SVGIG (reference sequence). The CDR3 consists of 13 residues. V was shortened by 3 bases and J by 5 bases, with 13 bases between the two germline ends.

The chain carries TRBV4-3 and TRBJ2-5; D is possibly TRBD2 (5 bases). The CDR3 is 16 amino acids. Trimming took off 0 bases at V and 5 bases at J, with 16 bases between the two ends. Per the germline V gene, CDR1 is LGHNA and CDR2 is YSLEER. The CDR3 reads CASSQDFRGSSETQYF. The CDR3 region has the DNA TGCGCCAGCAGCCAAGATTTTCGGGGATCTTCTGAGACCCAGTACTTC.

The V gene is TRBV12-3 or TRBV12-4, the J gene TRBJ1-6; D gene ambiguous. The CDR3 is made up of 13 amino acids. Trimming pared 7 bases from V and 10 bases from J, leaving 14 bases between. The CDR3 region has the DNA TGTGCCAGCAAACGAGGGAGTGCGTCACCCCTCCACTTT. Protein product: CASKRGSASPLHF.